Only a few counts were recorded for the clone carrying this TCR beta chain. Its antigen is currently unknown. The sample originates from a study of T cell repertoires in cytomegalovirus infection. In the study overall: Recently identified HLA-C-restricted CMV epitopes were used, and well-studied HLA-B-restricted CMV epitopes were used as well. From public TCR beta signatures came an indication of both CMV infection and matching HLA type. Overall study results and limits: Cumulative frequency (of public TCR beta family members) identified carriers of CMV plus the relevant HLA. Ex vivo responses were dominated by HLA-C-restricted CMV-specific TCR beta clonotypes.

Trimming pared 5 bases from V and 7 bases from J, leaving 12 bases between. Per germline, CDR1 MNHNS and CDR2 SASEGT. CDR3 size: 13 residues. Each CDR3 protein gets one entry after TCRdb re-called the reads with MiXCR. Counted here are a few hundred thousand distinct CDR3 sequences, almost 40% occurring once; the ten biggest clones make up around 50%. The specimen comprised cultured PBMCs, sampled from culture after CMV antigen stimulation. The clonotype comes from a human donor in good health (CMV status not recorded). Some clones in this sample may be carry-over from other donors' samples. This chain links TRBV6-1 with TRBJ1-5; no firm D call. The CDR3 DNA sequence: TGTGCCAGCAGTCCCAGCCCGTCCCAGCCCCAGCATTTT. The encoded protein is CASSPSPSQPQHF.